Sequencing of this T cell receptor (beta chain) was carried out in a study of T cells of healthy individuals. V was clipped by 7 bases and J by 6 bases, with 19 bases between them. The CDR3 length is 15 residues. Germline CDR1 MNHNY, CDR2 SVGAGI (reference sequence). TCRdb re-called the 5' RACE reads through MiXCR, storing one row per CDR3 protein. The profile shows tens of thousands of distinct CDR3 sequences, roughly 5% of them singletons. This clonotype was observed at least ten times. The chain uses TRBV6-6 and TRBJ1-5; D is possibly TRBD1 (5 bases). The TCR sequence derives from a female donor in good health. The CDR3, as DNA: TGTGCCAGCACCCCGACAGAAACAAGGAGTCAGCCCCAGCATTTT. It specifies CASTPTETRSQPQHF.